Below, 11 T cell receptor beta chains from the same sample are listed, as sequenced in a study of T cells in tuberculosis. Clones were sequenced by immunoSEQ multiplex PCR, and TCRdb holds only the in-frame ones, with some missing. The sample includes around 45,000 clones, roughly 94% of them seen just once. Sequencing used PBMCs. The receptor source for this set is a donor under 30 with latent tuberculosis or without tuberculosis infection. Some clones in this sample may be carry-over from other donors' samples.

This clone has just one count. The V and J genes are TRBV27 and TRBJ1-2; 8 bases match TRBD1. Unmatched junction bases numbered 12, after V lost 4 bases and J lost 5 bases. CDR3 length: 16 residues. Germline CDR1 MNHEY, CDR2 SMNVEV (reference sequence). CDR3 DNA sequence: TGTGCCAGCAGTTCCACTGCCGGGACAGGTCTTTATGGCTACACCTTC. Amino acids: CASSSTAGTGLYGYTF.

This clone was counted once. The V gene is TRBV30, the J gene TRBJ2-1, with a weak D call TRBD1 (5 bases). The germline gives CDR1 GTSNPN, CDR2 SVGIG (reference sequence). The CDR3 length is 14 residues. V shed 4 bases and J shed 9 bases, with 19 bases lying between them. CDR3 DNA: TGTGCCTGGAATCCACAGGTGGATGGTCTTGAGCAGTTCTTC. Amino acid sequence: CAWNPQVDGLEQFF. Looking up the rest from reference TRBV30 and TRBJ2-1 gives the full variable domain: SQTIHQWPATLVQPVGSPLSLECTVEGTSNPNLYWYRQAAGRGLQLLFYSVGIGQISSEVPQNLSASRPQDRQFILSSKKLLLSDSGFYLCAWNPQVDGLEQFFGPGTRLTVL.

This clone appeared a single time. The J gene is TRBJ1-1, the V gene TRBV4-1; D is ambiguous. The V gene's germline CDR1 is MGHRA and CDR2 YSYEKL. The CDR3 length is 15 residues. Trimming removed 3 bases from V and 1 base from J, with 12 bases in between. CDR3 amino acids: CASSQYILTNTEAFF. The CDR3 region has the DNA TGCGCCAGCAGCCAGTATATCCTAACGAACACTGAAGCTTTCTTT.

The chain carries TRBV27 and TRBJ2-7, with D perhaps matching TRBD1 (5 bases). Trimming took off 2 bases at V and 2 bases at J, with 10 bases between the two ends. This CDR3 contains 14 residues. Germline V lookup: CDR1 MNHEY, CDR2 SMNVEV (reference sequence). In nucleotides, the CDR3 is TGTGCCAGCAGTTTACAGGGATCTACCTACGAGCAGTACTTC. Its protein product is CASSLQGSTYEQYF.

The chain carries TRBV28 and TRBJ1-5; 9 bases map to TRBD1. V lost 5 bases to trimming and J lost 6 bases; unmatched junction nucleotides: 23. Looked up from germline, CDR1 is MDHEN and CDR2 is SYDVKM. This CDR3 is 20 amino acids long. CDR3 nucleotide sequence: TGTGCCAGCAGTGCGGCATCCGGGACAGGGCCCTGGGTAGTCGGTCAGCCCCAGCATTTT. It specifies CASSAASGTGPWVVGQPQHF.

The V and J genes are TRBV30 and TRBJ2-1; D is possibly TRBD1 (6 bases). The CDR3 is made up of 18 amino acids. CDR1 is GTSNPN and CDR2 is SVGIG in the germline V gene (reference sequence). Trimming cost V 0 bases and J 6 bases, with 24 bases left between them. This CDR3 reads CAWSVPTARQGQVNEQFF. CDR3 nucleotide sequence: TGTGCCTGGAGTGTACCGACCGCCCGGCAGGGGCAGGTCAATGAGCAGTTCTTC.

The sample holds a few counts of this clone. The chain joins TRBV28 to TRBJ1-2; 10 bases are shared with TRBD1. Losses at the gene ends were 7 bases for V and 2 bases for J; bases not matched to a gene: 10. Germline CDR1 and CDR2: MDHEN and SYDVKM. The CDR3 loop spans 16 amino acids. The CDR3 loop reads CASTVIRTGGNYGYTF. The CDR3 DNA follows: TGTGCCAGCACCGTTATAAGGACAGGGGGAAACTATGGCTACACCTTC.

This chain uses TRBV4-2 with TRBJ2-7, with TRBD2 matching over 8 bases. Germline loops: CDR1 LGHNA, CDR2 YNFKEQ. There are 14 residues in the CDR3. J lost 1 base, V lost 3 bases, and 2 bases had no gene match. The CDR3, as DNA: TGTGCCAGCAGCCAGAGCGGGAGATCCTACGAGCAGTACTTC. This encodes CASSQSGRSYEQYF.

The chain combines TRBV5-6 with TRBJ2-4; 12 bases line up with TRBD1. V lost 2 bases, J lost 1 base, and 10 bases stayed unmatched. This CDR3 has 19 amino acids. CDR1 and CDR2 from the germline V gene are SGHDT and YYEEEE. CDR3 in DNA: TGTGCCAGCAGCTTCTATTACCGGGACAGGGGGCTTGCCAAAAACATTCAGTACTTC. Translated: CASSFYYRDRGLAKNIQYF.

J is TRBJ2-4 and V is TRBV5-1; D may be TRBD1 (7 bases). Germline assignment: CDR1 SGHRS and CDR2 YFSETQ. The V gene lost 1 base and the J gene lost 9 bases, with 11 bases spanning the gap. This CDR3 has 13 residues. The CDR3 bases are TGCGCCAGCAGCTTGTCGCAGGGGGGCATTCAGTACTTC. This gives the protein CASSLSQGGIQYF.

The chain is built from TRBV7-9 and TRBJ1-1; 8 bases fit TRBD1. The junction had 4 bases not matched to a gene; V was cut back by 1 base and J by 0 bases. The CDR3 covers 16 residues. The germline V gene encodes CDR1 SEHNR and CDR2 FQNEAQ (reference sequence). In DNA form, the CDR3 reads TGTGCCAGCAGCTTAGGGACAGGGATCATGAACACTGAAGCTTTCTTT. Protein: CASSLGTGIMNTEAFF.